This TCR beta chain was profiled in a study of glioma-infiltrating T cells after dendritic cell vaccination. In the study overall: Dendritic cells derived from monocytes and pulsed with autologous tumor lysate formed the vaccine.

The germline V gene encodes CDR1 SNHLY and CDR2 FYNNEI. The CDR3 runs to 14 residues. With 8 bases clipped from V and 4 bases from J, the junction kept 6 bases outside the gene matches. Method: immunoSEQ multiplex PCR; TCRdb's copy keeps in-frame clones and lacks some. The sample has roughly 96,000 clones, about 79% seen once. The sequenced sample was blood, obtained before dendritic cell vaccination. This chain uses TRBV2 with TRBJ2-5; 11 positions match TRBD1. The receptor was isolated from a human donor with glioblastoma. The CDR3 is CASRRTGGPETQYF. The DNA for the CDR3 is TGTGCCAGCCGACGGACAGGGGGCCCAGAGACCCAGTACTTC.